Sequencing of this T cell receptor beta chain was carried out in a study of OX40 agonist ivuxolimab in advanced cancers. For the study in its entirety: The costimulatory receptor OX40 (CD134) was targeted by ivuxolimab, a fully human IgG2 agonistic monoclonal antibody. Among the approximately 54 dose-escalation patients, 19 had hepatocellular carcinoma, roughly 15 melanoma, 9 renal cell carcinoma and 9 head and neck cancer. Peripheral TCRbeta sequencing aimed to test whether ivuxolimab altered TCR sequence diversity and caused clonal T-cell expansion. Prior anti-PD-1, anti-PD-L1 or anti-CTLA-4 therapy was permitted, and 40% to 50% of dose-escalation patients had received checkpoint inhibitors. The paper covers the monotherapy dose-escalation part of the phase I ivuxolimab trial, which included N ≈ 57 patients. Partial responses were achieved by three dose-escalation patients, of whom one had hepatocellular carcinoma and two had cutaneous melanoma. Intravenous ivuxolimab was administered to patients every 2 weeks at six dose levels: 0.01, 0.1, 0.3, 1.5, 3 and 10 mg/kg. The dose-escalation cohort was roughly 87% male with a mean age of about 60 years, ranging from 23 to 79. Points the paper makes about the study in general: At doses from 0.1 to 3.0 mg/kg, clonal expansion was seen in both CD4+ and CD8+ blood T cells between baseline and week 6. In the 0.1-3.0 mg/kg groups, partial responders were among the patients with the lowest normalized peripheral clonal expansion, particularly in CD8+ T cells. After ivuxolimab, more expanded clones were found on average in CD8+ T cells than in CD4+ T cells. Antigen specificity was not determined for the clonally expanded peripheral T cells. Low levels of normalized T-cell clonal expansion were also shown by some nonresponding patients.

From the cysteine through the phenylalanine, the CDR3 covers 15 amino acids. The kept DNA is CDR3 alone, 45 bases in frame from the first base. The germline V and J ends show losses of 2 bases and 9 bases respectively, and no gene match explains 9 bases of the junction. CDR1 and CDR2 are read off the germline V gene as SGDLS and YYNGEE. Patients with a history of autoimmune disease or receiving systemic immunosuppression were excluded from the trial. Peripheral blood for TCR sequencing was collected from all dose cohorts at baseline, on cycle 4 day 1, and on cycle 7 day 1. Samples were obtained from an open-label, multicenter, first-in-human phase I dose-escalation trial of ivuxolimab. Adults with locally advanced or metastatic melanoma, renal cell carcinoma, hepatocellular carcinoma or head and neck squamous cell carcinoma were enrolled in the trial. CD4+ and CD8+ T cells were sorted separately from peripheral blood before TCR sequencing.

Note on this clone: It lacks a known antigen. The sample holds no much larger clone one base away, and base qualities are not on file.

To sequence the TCRbeta CDR3 region, genomic DNA was isolated from the sorted cells. TCRbeta CDR3 regions were sequenced using the immunoSEQ Assay. Entries here come from immuneACCESS through TCRdb and include only in-frame sequences with V and J called. Some clones fail to appear in such tables; in the studies checked, an unresolved V gene covers under half of the shortfall, and the cause of the remainder is unknown. In this sample the table shows about 89,000 clones, nearly 90% of which occur a single time. The ten top clones hold about 0.31% of the sample. This receptor was obtained from an adult with an advanced solid tumor such as melanoma, head and neck, liver or kidney cancer. Sequenced material: CD4+ or CD8+ T cells sorted from blood, taken in a trial of the OX40 agonist ivuxolimab. This receptor chain uses TRBV9 and TRBJ2-1, with 9 bases matching TRBD2. The bases are TGTGCCAGCAGCGTCGGTAGCGGGGGTTTAGGTGAGCAGTTCTTC. Its protein is CASSVGSGGLGEQFF. Where the CDR3 stops, the reference TRBV9 and TRBJ2-1 genes take over; the full variable domain is DSGVTQTPKHLITATGQRVTLRCSPRSGDLSVYWYQQSLDQGLQFLIQYYNGEERAKGNILERFSAQQFPDLHSELNLSSLELGDSALYFCASSVGSGGLGEQFFGPGTRLTVL.